These 5 T cell receptor beta chains were sequenced from one sample in a study of T cells in women clearing cervical HPV infection. TCRdb's table, derived via immunoSEQ multiplex PCR, lists solely in-frame clones and lacks some. The ten top clones account for 17%, within a sample of fewer than 30,000 clones. Input material: blood buffy coat. These receptors all stem from a woman between 18 and 69 years old with a cervical HPV16 infection that either progressed to CIN3+ or cleared (not recorded which).

As to this clone: The CDR3 is cut off 3 residues early in the read; its end comes from the germline J gene. The chain recombines TRBV29-1 with TRBJ2-7, with D possibly TRBD1 on 5 matching bases. V gave up 5 bases and J gave up 1 base, with 12 bases separating them. Per germline, CDR1 SQVTM and CDR2 ANQGSEA. CDR3 length: 13 amino acids. Incomplete CDR3 DNA: TGCAGCGTTAAAGTGACAGAGTCCTACGAG. This codes for CSVKVTESYE. The full CDR3 protein reads CSVKVTESYEQYF.

With regard to this clone: The read comes to an end 3 residues before the CDR3 does, leaving the germline J gene to fill in the end. V is TRBV20-1 and J is TRBJ1-2, with 9 positions matching TRBD1. Per germline, CDR1 DFQATT and CDR2 SNEGSKA (reference sequence). This CDR3 spans 15 amino acids. CDR3 DNA, as far as it was read: TGCAGTGCTAGGAACCGCGACAGGGGGATATACGGC. Protein sequence: CSARNRDRGIYG. The whole CDR3 sequence reads CSARNRDRGIYGYTF.

About this clone: The CDR3 extends 3 residues past the end of the read, so its final part is completed from the germline J gene. The chain couples TRBV6-2 or TRBV6-3 to TRBJ1-5, with D tentatively TRBD1 (5 bases). CDR1 MNHEY and CDR2 SVGEGT come from the germline V gene. The CDR3 loop spans 13 amino acids. Trimming cost V 6 bases and J 6 bases, with 12 bases left between them. The CDR3 here is CASSQPGVQPQHF. The CDR3 DNA, read in part, is TGTGCCAGCAGCCAACCGGGGGTTCAGCCC.

Concerning this clone itself: The read ends 3 residues before the CDR3 terminus; that terminus is restored from the germline J gene. This rearrangement joins TRBV20-1 to TRBJ2-3; the D is unclear. This CDR3 is 13 amino acids long. Germline CDR1 reads DFQATT; CDR2 reads SNEGSKA (reference sequence). The part of the CDR3 DNA that was read is TGCAGTGCTAGAGATCTCGTAGGGCCCCCG. Protein sequence: CSARDLVGPP. The entire CDR3 sequence reads CSARDLVGPPQYF.

Comments on this clone: The read gets to within 3 residues of the CDR3 end, and the germline J gene fills in the rest. V and J are TRBV20-1 and TRBJ2-7; 7 nucleotides align to TRBD2. The CDR3 loop spans 16 amino acids. From germline, CDR1 is DFQATT and CDR2 SNEGSKA (reference sequence). After removal of 0 bases from V and 1 base from J, the junction contained 9 bases not matched to a gene. The covered CDR3 bases are TGCAGTGCTAGAGATAGACAGCGGGGTCTGTCCTACGAG. As protein: CSARDRQRGLSYE. The CDR3, in full, reads CSARDRQRGLSYEQYF.